This TCR beta chain was sequenced for a study of shared clonotypes between healthy human individuals. General study findings and limits: Limitation of the genetic and exposure-history diversity represented came from the few donors.

Comments on this clone: Its antigen is not known.

Assay used: immunoSEQ multiplex PCR; TCRdb lists only in-frame clones, some missing. The sample contains hundreds of thousands of clones, 75% to 85% of which appear only once. What was sequenced was PBMCs. This sequence originates from a woman aged 40 to 49 in good health. Some clones in this sample may be carry-over from other donors' samples.

Here the CDR3 DNA reads TGCGCCAGCAGCTTGGAGGTGGGAGGTACTGAAGCTTTCTTT. This gives the protein CASSLEVGGTEAFF. This chain links TRBV5-1 with TRBJ1-1; D is unresolved. Germline V lookup: CDR1 SGHRS, CDR2 YFSETQ. The CDR3 has 14 amino acids. Trimming removed 0 bases from V and 5 bases from J, with 11 bases in between.